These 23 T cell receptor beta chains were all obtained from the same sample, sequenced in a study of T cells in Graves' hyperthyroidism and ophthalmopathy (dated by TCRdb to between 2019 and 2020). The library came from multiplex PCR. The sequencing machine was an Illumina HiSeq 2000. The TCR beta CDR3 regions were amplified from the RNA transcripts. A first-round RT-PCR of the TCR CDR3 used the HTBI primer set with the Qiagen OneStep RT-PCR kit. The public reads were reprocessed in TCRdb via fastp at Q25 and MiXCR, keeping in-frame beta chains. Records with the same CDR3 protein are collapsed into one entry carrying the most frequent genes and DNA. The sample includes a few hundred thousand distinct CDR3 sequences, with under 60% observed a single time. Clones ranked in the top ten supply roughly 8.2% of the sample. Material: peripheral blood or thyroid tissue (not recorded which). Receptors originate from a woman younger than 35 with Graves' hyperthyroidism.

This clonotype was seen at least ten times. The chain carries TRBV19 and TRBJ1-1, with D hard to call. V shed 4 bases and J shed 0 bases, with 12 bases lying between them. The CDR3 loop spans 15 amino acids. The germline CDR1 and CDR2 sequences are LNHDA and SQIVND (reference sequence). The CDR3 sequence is CASSKAGAMNTEAFF. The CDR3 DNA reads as TGTGCCAGTAGTAAGGCGGGCGCCATGAACACTGAAGCTTTCTTT.

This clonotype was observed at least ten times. Written as DNA, the CDR3 is TGCAGTGCTAGACAGGGACTAGCGGGTATCTACGAGCAGTACTTC. Translation: CSARQGLAGIYEQYF. The chain uses TRBV20-1 and TRBJ2-7, with 12 nucleotides matching TRBD2. The junction had 5 bases not matched to a gene; V was cut back by 2 bases and J by 3 bases. CDR1 DFQATT and CDR2 SNEGSKA come from the germline V gene (reference sequence). This CDR3 comprises 15 residues.

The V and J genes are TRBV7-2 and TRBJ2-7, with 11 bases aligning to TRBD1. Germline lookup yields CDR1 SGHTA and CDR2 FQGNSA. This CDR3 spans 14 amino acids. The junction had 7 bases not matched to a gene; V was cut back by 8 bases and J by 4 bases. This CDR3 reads CASVLGQGAYEQYF. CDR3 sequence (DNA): TGTGCCAGCGTCCTCGGACAGGGGGCTTACGAGCAGTACTTC.

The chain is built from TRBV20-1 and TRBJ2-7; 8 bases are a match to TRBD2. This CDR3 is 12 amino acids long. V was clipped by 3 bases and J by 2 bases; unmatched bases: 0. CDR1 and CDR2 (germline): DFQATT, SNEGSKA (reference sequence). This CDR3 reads CSARGLAYEQYF. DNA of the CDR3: TGCAGTGCTAGGGGACTAGCCTACGAGCAGTACTTC.

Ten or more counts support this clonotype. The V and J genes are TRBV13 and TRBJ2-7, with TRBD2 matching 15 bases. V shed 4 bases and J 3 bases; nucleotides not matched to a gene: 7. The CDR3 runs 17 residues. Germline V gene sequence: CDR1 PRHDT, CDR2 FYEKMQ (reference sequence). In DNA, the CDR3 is TGTGCCAGCAGCTGGAAGACGGGACTAGCGGGGGGCTACGAGCAGTACTTC. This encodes CASSWKTGLAGGYEQYF.

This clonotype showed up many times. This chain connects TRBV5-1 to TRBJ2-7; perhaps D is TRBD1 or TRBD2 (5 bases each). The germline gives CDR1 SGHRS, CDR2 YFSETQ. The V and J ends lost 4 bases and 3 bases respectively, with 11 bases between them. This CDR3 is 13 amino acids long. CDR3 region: CASSRAGSYEQYF. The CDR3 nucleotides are TGCGCCAGCAGCAGGGCAGGGAGCTACGAGCAGTACTTC.

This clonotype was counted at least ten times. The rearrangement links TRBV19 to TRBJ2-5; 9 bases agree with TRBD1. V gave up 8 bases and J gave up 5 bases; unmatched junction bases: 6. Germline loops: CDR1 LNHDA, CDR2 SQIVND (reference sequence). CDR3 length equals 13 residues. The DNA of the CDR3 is TGTGCCAGTCGACAGGGGGTCCAGGAGACCCAGTACTTC. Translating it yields CASRQGVQETQYF. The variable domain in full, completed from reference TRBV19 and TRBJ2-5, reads DGGITQSPKYLFRKEGQNVTLSCEQNLNHDAMYWYRQDPGQGLRLIYYSQIVNDFQKGDIAEGYSVSREKKESFPLTVTSAQKNPTAFYLCASRQGVQETQYFGPGTRLLVL.

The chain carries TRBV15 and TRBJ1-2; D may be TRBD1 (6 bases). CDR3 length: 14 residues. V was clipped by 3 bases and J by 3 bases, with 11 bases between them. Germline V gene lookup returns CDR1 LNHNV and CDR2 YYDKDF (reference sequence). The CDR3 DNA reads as TGTGCCACCAGCAGCTTGGAGGGGGACTATGGCTACACCTTC. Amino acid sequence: CATSSLEGDYGYTF. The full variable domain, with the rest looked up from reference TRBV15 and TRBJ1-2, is DAMVIQNPRYQVTQFGKPVTLSCSQTLNHNVMYWYQQKSSQAPKLLFHYYDKDFNNEADTPDNFQSRRPNTSFCFLDIRSPGLGDTAMYLCATSSLEGDYGYTFGSGTRLTVV.

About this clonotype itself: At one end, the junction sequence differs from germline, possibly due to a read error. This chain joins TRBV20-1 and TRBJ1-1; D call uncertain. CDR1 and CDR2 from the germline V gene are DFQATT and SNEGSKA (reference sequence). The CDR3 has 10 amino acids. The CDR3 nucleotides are TGCAGTGCTAGAGACACTGGAGCTTTCTTT. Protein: CSARDTGAFF.

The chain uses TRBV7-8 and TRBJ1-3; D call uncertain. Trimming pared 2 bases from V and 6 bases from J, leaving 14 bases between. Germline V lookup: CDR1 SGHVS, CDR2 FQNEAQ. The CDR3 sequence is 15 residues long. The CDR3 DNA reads TGTGCCAGCAGCTTACTAAAGAGCTCTAAAAACACCATATATTTT. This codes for CASSLLKSSKNTIYF.

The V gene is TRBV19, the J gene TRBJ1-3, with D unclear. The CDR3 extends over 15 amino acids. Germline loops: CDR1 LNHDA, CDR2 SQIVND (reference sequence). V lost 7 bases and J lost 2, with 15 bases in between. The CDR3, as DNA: TGTGCCAGTACCCAAGAACTACTAACTGGAAACACCATATATTTT. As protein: CASTQELLTGNTIYF.

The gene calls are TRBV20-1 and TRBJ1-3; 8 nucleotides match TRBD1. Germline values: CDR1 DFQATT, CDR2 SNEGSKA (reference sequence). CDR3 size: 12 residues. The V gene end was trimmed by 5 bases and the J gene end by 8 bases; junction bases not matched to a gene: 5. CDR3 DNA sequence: TGCAGTGCTGAGACAGGGGTCGACACCATATATTTT. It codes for CSAETGVDTIYF.

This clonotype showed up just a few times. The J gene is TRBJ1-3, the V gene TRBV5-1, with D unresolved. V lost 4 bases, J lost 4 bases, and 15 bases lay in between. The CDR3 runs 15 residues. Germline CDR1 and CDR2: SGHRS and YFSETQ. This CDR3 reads CASSPSATPGNTIYF. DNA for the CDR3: TGCGCCAGCAGCCCTTCGGCGACCCCCGGAAACACCATATATTTT. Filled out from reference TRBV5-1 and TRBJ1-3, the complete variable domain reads KAGVTQTPRYLIKTRGQQVTLSCSPISGHRSVSWYQQTPGQGLQFLFEYFSETQRNKGNFPGRFSGRQFSNSRSEMNVSTLELGDSALYLCASSPSATPGNTIYFGEGSWLTVV.

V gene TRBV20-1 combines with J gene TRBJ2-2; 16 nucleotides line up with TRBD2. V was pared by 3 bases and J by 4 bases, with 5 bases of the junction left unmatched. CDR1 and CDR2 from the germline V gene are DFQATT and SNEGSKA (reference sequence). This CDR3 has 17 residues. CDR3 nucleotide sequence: TGCAGTGCTAGGGCGGGGACTAGCGGGAGGGGCACCGGGGAGCTGTTTTTT. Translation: CSARAGTSGRGTGELFF.

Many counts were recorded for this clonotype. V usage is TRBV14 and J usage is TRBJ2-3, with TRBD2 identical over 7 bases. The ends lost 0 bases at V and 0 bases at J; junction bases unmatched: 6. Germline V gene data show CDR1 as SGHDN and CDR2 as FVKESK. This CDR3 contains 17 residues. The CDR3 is CASSQDPAGSSTDTQYF. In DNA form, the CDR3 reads TGTGCCAGCAGCCAAGACCCAGCGGGGTCTAGCACAGATACGCAGTATTTT.

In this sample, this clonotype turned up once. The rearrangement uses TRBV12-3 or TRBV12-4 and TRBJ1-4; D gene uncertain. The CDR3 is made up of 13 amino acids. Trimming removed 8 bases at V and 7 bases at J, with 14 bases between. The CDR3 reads CASLWGGLEKLFF. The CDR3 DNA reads TGTGCCAGCCTCTGGGGTGGGCTTGAAAAACTGTTTTTT.

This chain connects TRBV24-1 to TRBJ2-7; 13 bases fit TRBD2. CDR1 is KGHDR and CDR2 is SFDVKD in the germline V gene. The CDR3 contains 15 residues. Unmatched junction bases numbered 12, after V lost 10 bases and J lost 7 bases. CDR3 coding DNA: TGTGCCACTAGGACTAGCGGGAGCCGGGACAATGAGCAGTACTTC. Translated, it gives CATRTSGSRDNEQYF.

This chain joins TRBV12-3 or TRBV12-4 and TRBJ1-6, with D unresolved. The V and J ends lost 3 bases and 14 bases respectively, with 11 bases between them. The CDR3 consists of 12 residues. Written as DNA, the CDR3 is TGTGCCAGCAGTTTGTCGACCACAACCCTCCACTTT. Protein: CASSLSTTTLHF.

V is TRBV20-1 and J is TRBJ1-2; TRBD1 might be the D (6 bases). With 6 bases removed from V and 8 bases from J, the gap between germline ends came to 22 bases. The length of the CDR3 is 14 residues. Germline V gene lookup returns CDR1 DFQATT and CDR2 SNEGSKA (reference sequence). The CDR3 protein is CSANREGRPDGYTF. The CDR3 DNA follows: TGCAGTGCGAACAGGGAGGGACGGCCGGACGGCTACACCTTC.

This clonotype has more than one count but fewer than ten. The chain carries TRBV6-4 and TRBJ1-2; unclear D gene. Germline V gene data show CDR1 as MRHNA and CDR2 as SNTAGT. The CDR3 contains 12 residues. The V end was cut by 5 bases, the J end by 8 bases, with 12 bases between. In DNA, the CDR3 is TGTGCCAGCAGTTTAAGGGAAGGAGGCTACACCTTC. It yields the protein CASSLREGGYTF.

Here the CDR3 DNA reads TGTGCCAGCAGCCCAGTTGACGCTGGGCCCCAGCATTTT. Its protein is CASSPVDAGPQHF. This rearrangement joins TRBV11-2 to TRBJ1-5; D gene unclear. The germline V and J ends were trimmed by 5 bases and 9 bases, with 14 bases remaining between them. Germline CDR1 reads SGHAT; CDR2 reads FQNNGV. The CDR3 has 13 amino acids. Full variable domain (outside the CDR3, taken from reference TRBV11-2 and TRBJ1-5): EAGVAQSPRYKIIEKRQSVAFWCNPISGHATLYWYQQILGQGPKLLIQFQNNGVVDDSQLPKDRFSAERLKGVDSTLKIQPAKLEDSAVYLCASSPVDAGPQHFGDGTRLSIL.

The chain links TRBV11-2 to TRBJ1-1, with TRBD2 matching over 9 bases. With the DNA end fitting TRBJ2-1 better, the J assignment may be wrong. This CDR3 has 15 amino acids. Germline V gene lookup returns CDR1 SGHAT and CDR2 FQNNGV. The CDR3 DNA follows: TGTGCCAGCAGCTTAGATAGCGGGAGCTCCAATGAGCAGTTCTTC. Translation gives CASSLDSGSSNEQFF.

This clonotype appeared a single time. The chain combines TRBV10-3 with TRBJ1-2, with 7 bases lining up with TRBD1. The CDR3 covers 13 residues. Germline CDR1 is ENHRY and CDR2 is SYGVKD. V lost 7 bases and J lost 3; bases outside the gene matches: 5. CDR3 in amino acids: CAIKGQDYYGYTF. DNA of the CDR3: TGTGCCATCAAAGGACAGGATTACTATGGCTACACCTTC.